What follows are 18 T cell receptor beta chains derived from one specimen sequenced in a study of early T cells in non-severe SARS-CoV-2 infection. TCRdb independently ran MiXCR on the 5' RACE reads; one entry per CDR3 protein. The repertoire holds 50,000 to 70,000 distinct CDR3 sequences, with 10% as singletons. What was sequenced was whole blood. The receptors were gathered from an adult who was a healthcare worker with PCR-confirmed SARS-CoV-2 infection or an uninfected control (not recorded which).

The rearrangement joins TRBV19 to TRBJ2-2; D might be TRBD2 (5 bases). Germline lookup yields CDR1 LNHDA and CDR2 SQIVND (reference sequence). Trimming left V 8 bases short and J 1 base short, with 8 bases between. The CDR3 sequence is 13 residues long. The CDR3 reads CASGSGNTGELFF. The DNA for the CDR3 is TGTGCCAGTGGAAGCGGGAACACCGGGGAGCTGTTTTTT.

This clonotype was counted many times. The gene calls are TRBV6-5 and TRBJ1-5; tentative D call: TRBD1 (5 bases). Trimming shortened V by 6 bases and J by 3 bases, and 9 bases separated the two germline ends. The CDR3 runs to 13 residues. Germline V gene lookup returns CDR1 MNHEY and CDR2 SVGAGI. DNA for the CDR3: TGTGCCAGCAGCCGCGGGGCCAATCAGCCCCAGCATTTT. It yields the protein CASSRGANQPQHF.

This clonotype came up many times. CDR3 nucleotide sequence: TGTGCCAGCACCCGTCAAGGGTCTAATGAAAAACTGTTTTTT. This gives the protein CASTRQGSNEKLFF. The genes are TRBV18 and TRBJ1-4; no firm D call. The V end lost 8 bases, the J end lost 3 bases, and 13 bases lay between the germline ends. CDR1 is KGHSH and CDR2 is LQKENI in the germline V gene. The CDR3 length is 14 residues.

This clonotype appeared many times. The chain combines TRBV11-2 with TRBJ2-1, with no clear D. Trimming removed 2 bases at V and 8 bases at J, with 10 bases between. CDR3 length equals 13 residues. Germline CDR1 is SGHAT and CDR2 is FQNNGV. The CDR3 sequence is CASSLSAAHEQFF. For the CDR3, the DNA is TGTGCCAGCAGCTTATCGGCGGCCCATGAGCAGTTCTTC.

The rearrangement uses TRBV4-2 and TRBJ2-2, with unresolved D. This CDR3 has 14 amino acids. The ends were cut back, 1 base at V and 5 bases at J, with 8 bases in the middle. Germline loops: CDR1 LGHNA, CDR2 YNFKEQ. The CDR3 spells CASSQVTGTGELFF. CDR3 nucleotide sequence: TGTGCCAGCAGCCAAGTCACTGGAACCGGGGAGCTGTTTTTT.

The rearrangement joins TRBV27 to TRBJ1-3, with D possibly TRBD1 on 5 matching bases. The CDR3 extends over 14 amino acids. V was trimmed by 1 base and J by 2 bases, leaving 6 bases between them. Germline loops: CDR1 MNHEY, CDR2 SMNVEV (reference sequence). The CDR3 spells CASSLLGAGNTIYF. The DNA for the CDR3 is TGTGCCAGCAGTTTATTGGGGGCTGGAAACACCATATATTTT.

The table lists this clonotype with a count of one. V gene TRBV7-9 combines with J gene TRBJ2-1; 8 bases are a match to TRBD2. The CDR3 is 19 amino acids. The ends lost 5 bases at V and 0 bases at J; junction bases unmatched: 15. Germline V gene sequence: CDR1 SEHNR, CDR2 FQNEAQ (reference sequence). CDR3 sequence: CASSPPLSGTVYSYNEQFF. CDR3 nucleotides: TGTGCCAGCAGCCCCCCCCTTAGCGGGACCGTTTACTCCTACAATGAGCAGTTCTTC.

V gene TRBV28 combines with J gene TRBJ2-1; unclear D gene. This CDR3 is 14 amino acids long. V lost 4 bases and J 0 bases, leaving 7 bases between the germline ends. Germline V CDR1 and CDR2: MDHEN, SYDVKM. The CDR3 reads CASSSLPSYNEQFF. Written as DNA, the CDR3 is TGTGCCAGCAGTTCTCTACCCTCCTACAATGAGCAGTTCTTC.

In this sample, this clonotype turned up a few times. The chain couples TRBV29-1 to TRBJ1-1, with a tentative D call TRBD1 (5 bases). The CDR3 loop spans 13 amino acids. Germline lookup yields CDR1 SQVTM and CDR2 ANQGSEA. Trimming left V 6 bases short and J 1 base short, with 12 bases between. The DNA for the CDR3 is TGCAGCGTGGACGGGGGGGAGAACACTGAAGCTTTCTTT. As protein: CSVDGGENTEAFF.

This clonotype has a count of ten or more. The chain couples TRBV9 to TRBJ1-2; no clear D. Between the trimmed V and J ends, which lost 3 bases and 6 bases, there was a span of 12 bases. The CDR3 totals 13 residues. Germline loops: CDR1 SGDLS, CDR2 YYNGEE. CDR3: CASSAGEGHGYTF. The CDR3 DNA follows: TGTGCCAGCAGCGCAGGAGAAGGCCATGGCTACACCTTC.

In its sample, this clonotype was seen many times. The rearrangement uses TRBV30 and TRBJ2-3, with D uncertain. Germline V gene data show CDR1 as GTSNPN and CDR2 as SVGIG (reference sequence). V was cut by 1 base and J by 5 bases, with 7 bases left in between. The CDR3 has 12 amino acids. CDR3: CAWSEVGDTQYF. CDR3 bases: TGTGCCTGGAGTGAGGTTGGAGATACGCAGTATTTT.

At least ten counts were recorded for this clonotype. This chain joins TRBV29-1 and TRBJ2-1, with 12 bases fitting TRBD2. CDR3 size: 15 residues. After removal of 2 bases from V and 7 bases from J, the junction contained 6 bases not matched to a gene. CDR1 is SQVTM, CDR2 ANQGSEA, per germline. The CDR3 here is CSVEPWLAGGNEQFF. CDR3 bases: TGCAGCGTTGAACCTTGGCTAGCGGGAGGGAATGAGCAGTTCTTC.

This clonotype appeared a few times. CDR3: CSVGTRDTRYF. In DNA, the CDR3 is TGCAGCGTTGGGACCCGGGACACCAGGTACTTC. The chain uses TRBV29-1 and TRBJ2-7, with D maybe TRBD1 (6 bases). Germline CDR1 SQVTM, CDR2 ANQGSEA. This CDR3 is 11 amino acids long. Deletions cut 4 bases from V and 12 bases from J, with 16 bases between.

In its sample, this clonotype was seen a few times. The chain employs TRBV29-1 and TRBJ1-2, with D hard to call. The CDR3 consists of 12 residues. Deletions cut 6 bases from V and 5 bases from J, with 13 bases between. Germline V gives CDR1 SQVTM, CDR2 ANQGSEA. The DNA for the CDR3 is TGCAGCGTCCGGACGGACCGGTATGGCTACACCTTC. Protein: CSVRTDRYGYTF.

This clonotype was detected many times. The rearrangement uses TRBV7-2 and TRBJ2-7, with 8 bases that match TRBD2. The trim removed 0 bases at V and 2 bases at J, leaving 0 bases unmatched. The CDR3 runs 14 residues. CDR1 is SGHTA, CDR2 FQGNSA, per germline. This CDR3 reads CASSLAAGAYEQYF. In DNA, the CDR3 is TGTGCCAGCAGCTTAGCAGCGGGAGCCTACGAGCAGTACTTC.

The chain recombines TRBV5-1 with TRBJ1-6; D remains unclear. The CDR3 runs to 13 residues. Trimming shortened V by 7 bases and J by 0 bases, and 5 bases separated the two germline ends. The germline gives CDR1 SGHRS, CDR2 YFSETQ. CDR3 loop: CASASSYNSPLHF. CDR3 bases: TGCGCCAGCGCCAGCTCCTATAATTCACCCCTCCACTTT.

This sequence joins TRBV6-5 and TRBJ1-5; TRBD1 agrees at 7 bases. J lost 6 bases, V lost 2 bases, and 4 bases had no gene match. The germline V gene has CDR1 MNHEY and CDR2 SVGAGI. This CDR3 comprises 14 residues. CDR3 residues: CASSYLTGAQPQHF. CDR3 DNA sequence: TGTGCCAGCAGTTACCTAACAGGGGCTCAGCCCCAGCATTTT.

This clonotype has a count of ten or more. J is TRBJ2-4 and V is TRBV29-1; D might be TRBD1 (7 bases). CDR3 length equals 14 residues. V dropped 6 bases and J dropped 8 bases, with 20 bases sitting between them. Germline V gene data show CDR1 as SQVTM and CDR2 as ANQGSEA. CDR3 nucleotide sequence: TGCAGCGTCGCCAAGGGCGGCAGGGGGGACATTCAGTACTTC. Protein product: CSVAKGGRGDIQYF.